These 17 T cell receptor beta chains were all obtained from the same sample, sequenced in a study of CD8 T cells in ankylosing spondylitis. Findings and caveats of the study: What appeared characteristic of ankylosing spondylitis blood was a TCR beta motif of seven to nine highly homologous variants.

No antigen has been assigned to these receptors. TCRdb independently ran MiXCR on the 5' RACE reads; one entry per CDR3 protein. Of roughly 370,000 distinct CDR3 sequences in the sample, approximately 20% are singletons; the top ten hold approximately 15%. The sequencing input was blood, either unsorted or a sorted T cell fraction (not recorded which). All receptors come from a male donor with ankylosing spondylitis.

The gene calls are TRBV7-8 and TRBJ2-2, with 10 bases lining up with TRBD2. The CDR3 covers 16 residues. Germline loops: CDR1 SGHVS, CDR2 FQNEAQ. The trim removed 5 bases at V and 5 bases at J, leaving 8 bases unmatched. The CDR3: CASSLATSGWTGELFF. The CDR3 nucleotides are TGTGCCAGCAGCCTCGCGACTAGCGGGTGGACCGGGGAGCTGTTTTTT.

In its sample, this clonotype was seen a few times. The chain couples TRBV6-1 to TRBJ2-2; the match to TRBD1 covers 10 bases. CDR1 is MNHNS and CDR2 is SASEGT in the germline V gene. V dropped 2 bases and J dropped 4; count of bases not matched to a gene: 1. The CDR3 spans 15 residues. For the CDR3, the DNA is TGTGCCAGCAGTGAACGACAGGGGGCCACCGGGGAGCTGTTTTTT. Its translation is CASSERQGATGELFF.

The chain joins TRBV4-1 to TRBJ2-7; D could derive from TRBD1 or TRBD2 (5 bases each). V dropped 2 bases and J dropped 0 bases, with 14 bases sitting between them. The CDR3 totals 16 residues. Germline V gene lookup returns CDR1 MGHRA and CDR2 YSYEKL. The CDR3 nucleotides are TGCGCCAGCAGCCAAACCACCGGGGCTAGCTCCTACGAGCAGTACTTC. It specifies CASSQTTGASSYEQYF.

This clonotype showed up just a few times. This sequence joins TRBV2 and TRBJ1-5; D not resolved. V shed 1 base and J shed 4 bases, with 11 bases lying between them. Germline V lookup: CDR1 SNHLY, CDR2 FYNNEI. The CDR3 runs 15 residues. Here the CDR3 reads CASSEGRQLNQPQHF. CDR3 DNA: TGTGCCAGCAGTGAAGGGAGGCAGCTTAATCAGCCCCAGCATTTT.

This clonotype was seen just once. The chain carries TRBV4-2 and TRBJ1-5; unclear D gene. V dropped 1 base and J dropped 3 bases, with 10 bases sitting between them. Germline loops: CDR1 LGHNA, CDR2 YNFKEQ. The CDR3 sequence is 15 residues long. Written as DNA, the CDR3 is TGTGCCAGCAGCCAAGTCTTTAGCCACAATCAGCCCCAGCATTTT. Translated, it gives CASSQVFSHNQPQHF.

This clonotype was found many times. The junction does not match germline at one end; this may be a read error. This rearrangement joins TRBV5-1 to TRBJ2-1; the match to TRBD2 covers 7 bases. The germline V gene has CDR1 SGHRS and CDR2 YFSETQ. This CDR3 comprises 15 residues. This chain's CDR3 is CASSLGGSSYNEQFF. CDR3 nucleotides: TGTGCCAGCAGCTTGGGCGGGAGCTCCTACAATGAGCAGTTCTTC.

This clonotype occurred once. The rearrangement joins TRBV7-2 to TRBJ2-7; no firm D call. This CDR3 is built from 14 residues. Looked up from germline, CDR1 is SGHTA and CDR2 is FQGNSA. V was pared by 2 bases and J by 1 base, with 9 bases between. The CDR3 loop reads CASSLQTASYEQYF. The CDR3 coding sequence is TGTGCCAGCAGCTTACAGACGGCTTCCTACGAGCAGTACTTC.

To note about this clonotype: At one of its ends the junction is not consistent with the germline gene, which may arise from a read error. The rearrangement joins TRBV6-4 to TRBJ2-1; D gene uncertain. The germline gives CDR1 MRHNA, CDR2 SNTAGT. This CDR3 is 10 amino acids long. The CDR3 bases are TGTGCCAGCAGTGACTCTGAGGCCCGCTTC. Protein: CASSDSEARF.

The V call is TRBV6-2 or TRBV6-3, the J call TRBJ2-7; no clear D. V dropped 8 bases and J dropped 3 bases, with 14 bases sitting between them. From germline, CDR1 is MNHEY and CDR2 SVGEGT. The CDR3 covers 13 residues. The CDR3 DNA reads as TGTGCCAGCCGAAGCGCAACTCTCTACGAGCAGTACTTC. Its protein product is CASRSATLYEQYF.

This clonotype was seen more than once but under ten times. This chain joins TRBV28 and TRBJ2-7; D gene unclear. Trimming removed 3 bases at V and 2 bases at J, with 5 bases between. Germline values: CDR1 MDHEN, CDR2 SYDVKM. The CDR3 has 12 amino acids. In DNA form, the CDR3 reads TGTGCCAGCAGTTTTAGGACCTACGAGCAGTACTTC. This translates into CASSFRTYEQYF.

This clonotype was detected ten times or more. The chain couples TRBV20-1 to TRBJ1-1; no firm D call. The CDR3 covers 13 residues. CDR1 and CDR2 (germline): DFQATT, SNEGSKA (reference sequence). V was clipped by 5 bases and J by 1 base, with 11 bases between them. CDR3: CSARVRGNTEAFF. The CDR3 nucleotides are TGCAGTGCTCGGGTCCGGGGGAACACTGAAGCTTTCTTT.

The V call is TRBV21-1, the J call TRBJ2-1; no check of the table's D call, TRBD2, against the DNA was made. TRBV21-1 is a pseudogene segment. The CDR3 is 17 residues long. This CDR3 reads CASRPGLAGATDNEQFF. In nucleotides, the CDR3 is TGTGCCAGCAGACCAGGACTAGCGGGAGCGACCGACAATGAGCAGTTCTTC.

The chain uses TRBV11-1 and TRBJ2-1, with 9 bases that match TRBD1. Trimming took 2 bases from V and 5 from J; bases not matched to a gene: 13. CDR1 is SGHAT, CDR2 FQDESV, per germline (reference sequence). This CDR3 is 18 amino acids long. CDR3 loop: CASSLTRSNRGRHNEQFF. The DNA for the CDR3 is TGTGCCAGCAGCTTAACGAGGAGCAACAGGGGGCGGCACAATGAGCAGTTCTTC.

This clonotype appeared a few times. The chain has TRBV10-2 and TRBJ2-1; 9 positions match TRBD2. This CDR3 contains 14 residues. Germline loops: CDR1 WSHSY, CDR2 SAAADI. Trimming at V came to 7 bases and at J to 4 bases, leaving 5 bases not matched to a gene. The DNA of the CDR3 is TGCGCCAGCACTTCTAGCGGGAATTACAATGAGCAGTTCTTC. This encodes CASTSSGNYNEQFF.

The rearrangement uses TRBV28 and TRBJ1-5, with a weak D call TRBD1 (5 bases). Trimming took 6 bases from V and 0 from J, leaving 12 bases between them. Germline CDR1 MDHEN, CDR2 SYDVKM. The CDR3 is 15 amino acids. This CDR3 is CASSLQTDSNQPQHF. DNA for the CDR3: TGTGCCAGCAGCCTCCAGACAGATAGCAATCAGCCCCAGCATTTT.

The genes are TRBV3-1 and TRBJ2-3; no clear D. Looked up from germline, CDR1 is LGHDT and CDR2 is YNNKEL (reference sequence). Trimming cost V 1 base and J 0 bases, with 11 bases left between them. CDR3 size: 16 residues. The CDR3 region has the DNA TGTGCCAGCAGCCAAGTGGCGAAAGAGAGCACAGATACGCAGTATTTT. It translates to CASSQVAKESTDTQYF.

The CDR3 nucleotides are TGTGCCAGCAGCTTGGGGGGGGCGCGTAATTCACCCCTCCACTTT. This translates into CASSLGGARNSPLHF. The chain carries TRBV5-4 and TRBJ1-6; TRBD1 is a possible D gene (6 bases). The CDR3 runs to 15 residues. The germline V and J ends were trimmed by 0 bases and 6 bases, with 10 bases remaining between them. Germline V gene sequence: CDR1 SGHNT, CDR2 YYREEE (reference sequence).